This entry concerns a single T cell receptor (beta chain). What it binds is unknown. The germline CDR1 and CDR2 sequences are SGHTA and FQGNSA. The CDR3 spans 14 residues. V dropped 3 bases and J dropped 5 bases, with 8 bases sitting between them. The source material, RNA transcripts, was used to amplify TCR beta CDR3 regions. HTBI primers were used for first-round RT-PCR of the TCR CDR3. TCRdb passed the multiplex PCR reads through MiXCR, listing each CDR3 protein once. Here the sample spans roughly 130,000 distinct CDR3 sequences, around 20% being singletons. Uncontrolled infection, other autoimmune disease, pregnancy or lactation led to exclusion. Used for diagnoses were clinical symptoms, serum thyroxine and TRAb, thyroid ultrasound and orbital computed tomography. The authors obtained PBMCs from 7.5 to 10 ml of fresh peripheral blood. The sample is drawn from a study of T cells in Graves' hyperthyroidism and ophthalmopathy. Study results and caveats: Among clonotypes expanded in thyroid above 0.001, most were also found in blood.

Specimen: blood. This TCR was sampled from a woman between 45 and 60 years old with Graves' hyperthyroidism that later progressed to Graves' ophthalmopathy. This chain links TRBV7-2 with TRBJ1-6; D call uncertain. The CDR3 is CASSFPGNNSPLHF. CDR3 nucleotides: TGTGCCAGCAGCTTCCCGGGAAATAATTCACCCCTCCACTTT. Full variable domain (outside the CDR3, taken from reference TRBV7-2 and TRBJ1-6): GAGVSQSPSNKVTEKGKDVELRCDPISGHTALYWYRQSLGQGLEFLIYFQGNSAPDKSGLPSDRFSAERTGGSVSTLTIQRTQQEDSAVYLCASSFPGNNSPLHFGNGTRLTVT.